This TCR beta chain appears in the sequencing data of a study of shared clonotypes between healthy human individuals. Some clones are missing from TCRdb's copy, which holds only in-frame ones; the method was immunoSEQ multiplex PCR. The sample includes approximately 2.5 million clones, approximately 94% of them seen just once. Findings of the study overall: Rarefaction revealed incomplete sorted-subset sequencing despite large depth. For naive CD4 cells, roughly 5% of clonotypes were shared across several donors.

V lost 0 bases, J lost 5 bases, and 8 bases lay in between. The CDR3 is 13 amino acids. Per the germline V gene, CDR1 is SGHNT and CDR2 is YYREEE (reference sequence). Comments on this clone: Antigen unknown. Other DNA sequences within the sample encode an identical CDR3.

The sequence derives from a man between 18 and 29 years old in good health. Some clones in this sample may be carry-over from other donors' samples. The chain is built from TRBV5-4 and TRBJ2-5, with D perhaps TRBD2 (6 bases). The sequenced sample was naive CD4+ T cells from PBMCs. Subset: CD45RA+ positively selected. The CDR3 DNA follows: TGTGCCAGCAGCTTGGGCGGGACGGAGACCCAGTACTTC. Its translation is CASSLGGTETQYF.